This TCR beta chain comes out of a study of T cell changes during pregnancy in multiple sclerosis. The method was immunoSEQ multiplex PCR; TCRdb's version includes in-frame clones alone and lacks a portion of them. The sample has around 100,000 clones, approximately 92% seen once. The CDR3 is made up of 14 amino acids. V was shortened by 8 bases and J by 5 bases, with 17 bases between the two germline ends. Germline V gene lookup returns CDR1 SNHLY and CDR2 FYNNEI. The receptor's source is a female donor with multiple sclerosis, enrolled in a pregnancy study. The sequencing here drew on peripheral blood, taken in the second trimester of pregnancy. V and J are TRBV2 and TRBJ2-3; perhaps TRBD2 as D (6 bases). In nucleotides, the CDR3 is TGTGCCAGCTTACCGGGAGAAGGGGTAGATACGCAGTATTTT. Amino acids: CASLPGEGVDTQYF. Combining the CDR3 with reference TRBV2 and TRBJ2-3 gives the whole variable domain EPEVTQTPSHQVTQMGQEVILRCVPISNHLYFYWYRQILGQKVEFLVSFYNNEISEKSEIFDDQFSVERPDGSNFTLKIRSTKLEDSAMYFCASLPGEGVDTQYFGPGTRLTVL.